Each of the 19 T cell receptor beta chains below was sequenced from the same sample in a study of Graves' ophthalmopathy and Graves' hyperthyroidism. RNA transcripts were the template, and TCR beta CDR3 regions were amplified from them. The workflow started with a first-round RT-PCR run with HTBI primers and then moved on to a second-round multiplex PCR. TCRdb processed the multiplex PCR reads anew with MiXCR; each CDR3 protein has one entry. This sample has about 400,000 distinct CDR3 sequences; around 16% occur once, and the top ten carry more than 1.5%. The specimen sequenced was peripheral blood. These receptors were collected from a woman aged 18-29 years with Graves' ophthalmopathy.

Many counts were recorded for this clonotype. The chain is built from TRBV5-1 and TRBJ2-5, with a possible D match to TRBD2 (7 bases). This CDR3 contains 15 residues. Germline values: CDR1 SGHRS, CDR2 YFSETQ. Trimming cost V 2 bases and J 2 bases, with 13 bases left between them. CDR3 coding DNA: TGCGCCAGCAGCTTCGGGGGCGGGGGTCAAGAGACCCAGTACTTC. Amino acid sequence: CASSFGGGGQETQYF.

The CDR3 DNA sequence: TGCGCCAGCAGCGTGACTAGCGGGGGAGCCTACGAGCAGTACTTC. Translated, it gives CASSVTSGGAYEQYF. The V and J genes are TRBV5-1 and TRBJ2-7; TRBD2 agrees at 12 bases. Trimming took 4 bases from V and 2 from J; bases not matched to a gene: 4. Germline-derived CDR1 and CDR2 are SGHRS and YFSETQ. The CDR3 totals 15 residues.

This clonotype has a count of ten or more. This chain joins TRBV7-2 and TRBJ2-5, with D perhaps TRBD2 (6 bases). This CDR3 has 14 amino acids. The V end lost 5 bases, the J end lost 3 bases, and 13 bases lay between the germline ends. Per germline, CDR1 SGHTA and CDR2 FQGNSA. This CDR3 reads CASSRQEGKETQYF. The CDR3 bases are TGTGCCAGCAGCCGCCAGGAGGGCAAAGAGACCCAGTACTTC.

In its sample, this clonotype was seen many times. The chain combines TRBV27 with TRBJ2-5; D possibly corresponds to TRBD1 (6 bases). The CDR3 contains 13 residues. V was trimmed by 4 bases and J by 7 bases, leaving 13 bases between them. In germline, CDR1 is MNHEY, CDR2 SMNVEV (reference sequence). This chain's CDR3 is CASSSWLRGTQYF. Here the CDR3 DNA reads TGTGCCAGCAGTTCGTGGCTCAGGGGGACCCAGTACTTC.

This clonotype was seen many times. The chain has TRBV6-1 and TRBJ2-7; 10 bases line up with TRBD1. This CDR3 spans 12 amino acids. V was pared by 8 bases and J by 4 bases, with 2 bases of the junction left unmatched. Germline V gene lookup returns CDR1 MNHNS and CDR2 SASEGT. CDR3 DNA sequence: TGTGCCAGCGGACAGGGGGTGTACGAGCAGTACTTC. Translation gives CASGQGVYEQYF.

In this sample, this clonotype turned up many times. The chain is built from TRBV28 and TRBJ2-7; 9 bases agree with TRBD1. V shed 6 bases, J shed 3 bases, and the junction held 27 bases outside the gene matches. CDR3 length: 21 amino acids. Germline loops: CDR1 MDHEN, CDR2 SYDVKM. Here the CDR3 reads CASSFRDRDVWPRGPHYEQYF. In DNA form, the CDR3 reads TGTGCCAGCAGCTTCCGGGACAGGGATGTATGGCCGCGGGGGCCCCACTACGAGCAGTACTTC.

The table lists this clonotype with many counts. This sequence joins TRBV19 and TRBJ2-7; a weak D match, TRBD1 (6 bases). The CDR3 extends over 14 amino acids. In germline, CDR1 is LNHDA, CDR2 SQIVND (reference sequence). V lost 8 bases and J 4 bases, leaving 18 bases between the germline ends. This chain's CDR3 is CASSQDTGLYEQYF. In nucleotides, the CDR3 is TGTGCCAGTTCACAAGATACAGGGTTGTACGAGCAGTACTTC. The full variable domain, with the rest looked up from reference TRBV19 and TRBJ2-7, is DGGITQSPKYLFRKEGQNVTLSCEQNLNHDAMYWYRQDPGQGLRLIYYSQIVNDFQKGDIAEGYSVSREKKESFPLTVTSAQKNPTAFYLCASSQDTGLYEQYFGPGTRLTVT.

This rearrangement joins TRBV12-3 or TRBV12-4 to TRBJ1-3; TRBD1 is a possible D gene (6 bases). Trimming shortened V by 4 bases and J by 0 bases, and 16 bases separated the two germline ends. This CDR3 has 17 residues. CDR3 amino acids: CASSWSLDSYSGNTIYF. The CDR3 nucleotides are TGTGCCAGCAGTTGGTCCTTGGACAGCTACTCTGGAAACACCATATATTTT.

This clonotype came up many times. The chain is built from TRBV4-3 and TRBJ2-5, with D tentatively TRBD1 or TRBD2 (5 bases each). Germline V gene lookup returns CDR1 LGHNA and CDR2 YSLEER. Trimming took off 0 bases at V and 5 bases at J, with 22 bases between the two ends. CDR3 length: 18 residues. The CDR3 reads CASSQEFGDVQLDETQYF. The CDR3 nucleotides are TGCGCCAGCAGCCAAGAGTTTGGGGACGTGCAGCTGGATGAGACCCAGTACTTC.

The V call is TRBV24-1, the J call TRBJ1-1; D possibly corresponds to TRBD1 (5 bases). V was pared by 0 bases and J by 9 bases, with 10 bases between. CDR1 is KGHDR, CDR2 SFDVKD, per germline. CDR3 length equals 13 residues. Here the CDR3 DNA reads TGTGCCACCAGTGATTTGAGGGGTACTCAAGCTTTCTTT. It is translated as CATSDLRGTQAFF.

The chain has TRBV6-5 and TRBJ1-1; a possible D gene is TRBD1 (6 bases). Germline V lookup: CDR1 MNHEY, CDR2 SVGAGI. The CDR3 contains 17 residues. Trimming stripped 2 bases from V and 1 base from J, with 17 bases between. The chain's CDR3 is CASSYGAGELRNTEAFF. The CDR3 DNA reads as TGTGCCAGCAGTTACGGGGCAGGGGAGTTACGGAACACTGAAGCTTTCTTT.

This clonotype was seen ten or more times. The rearrangement uses TRBV7-8 and TRBJ1-5; perhaps TRBD1 as D (5 bases). Germline V lookup: CDR1 SGHVS, CDR2 FQNEAQ. With 2 bases removed from V and 5 bases from J, the gap between germline ends came to 10 bases. The CDR3 has 14 amino acids. CDR3 in amino acids: CASSLLGGDQPQHF. The CDR3 bases are TGTGCCAGCAGCTTACTCGGGGGGGATCAGCCCCAGCATTTT.

This clonotype was picked up many times. The chain uses TRBV15 and TRBJ2-5; no definite D call. Germline CDR1 reads LNHNV; CDR2 reads YYDKDF (reference sequence). This CDR3 region has 13 residues. Trimming cost V 0 bases and J 4 bases, with 6 bases left between them. The DNA for the CDR3 is TGTGCCACCAGCAGAGACGTGGCAGAGACCCAGTACTTC. Translated: CATSRDVAETQYF.

This clonotype was found many times. The chain employs TRBV10-2 and TRBJ1-2; D gene unclear. The CDR3 is 12 amino acids. Germline CDR1 and CDR2: WSHSY and SAAADI. Trimming cost V 2 bases and J 4 bases, with 5 bases left between them. The CDR3 sequence: CASSEASYGYTF. CDR3 in DNA: TGCGCCAGCAGTGAGGCGTCCTATGGCTACACCTTC.

This clonotype was found many times. CDR3 protein: CASSLTGGNYGYTF. CDR3 nucleotide sequence: TGTGCCAGCAGCTTAACCGGCGGAAACTATGGCTACACCTTC. This rearrangement joins TRBV7-2 to TRBJ1-2; D gene uncertain. CDR3 length: 14 amino acids. Germline V gene lookup returns CDR1 SGHTA and CDR2 FQGNSA. V was pared by 2 bases and J by 2 bases, with 9 bases between.

This clonotype occurred many times. The chain uses TRBV28 and TRBJ2-5; D unclear. V shed 4 bases and J shed 5 bases, with 17 bases lying between them. The CDR3 is made up of 15 amino acids. Germline V CDR1 and CDR2: MDHEN, SYDVKM. Here the CDR3 reads CASSSHQAGRETQYF. The CDR3 DNA reads TGTGCCAGCAGTTCCCACCAGGCCGGCAGGGAGACCCAGTACTTC.

This clonotype has ten or more counts. This sequence joins TRBV29-1 and TRBJ1-3, with D unresolved. The V gene's germline CDR1 is SQVTM and CDR2 ANQGSEA. This CDR3 is 15 amino acids long. Trimming left V 4 bases short and J 2 bases short, with 15 bases between. This CDR3 is CSVAVKTLPGNTIYF. CDR3 DNA: TGCAGCGTTGCGGTGAAAACTCTCCCTGGAAACACCATATATTTT.

This clonotype was seen just once. The chain couples TRBV11-2 to TRBJ2-7; 7 nucleotides agree with TRBD2. CDR1 is SGHAT and CDR2 is FQNNGV in the germline V gene. This CDR3 is 15 amino acids long. V lost 0 bases, J lost 5 bases, and 7 bases stayed unmatched. The DNA for the CDR3 is TGTGCCAGCAGCTTAGACGGCGGGAGTCGGGACGAGCAGTACTTC. This sequence encodes CASSLDGGSRDEQYF.

A few counts support this clonotype. The genes are TRBV28 and TRBJ2-2; D call uncertain. In germline, CDR1 is MDHEN, CDR2 SYDVKM. CDR3 length equals 14 residues. The ends were cut back, 5 bases at V and 7 bases at J, with 14 bases in the middle. The CDR3 sequence: CASSGWPGVGELFF. The CDR3 DNA reads TGTGCCAGCAGTGGGTGGCCTGGAGTCGGGGAGCTGTTTTTT. The entire variable domain, with the rest obtained from reference TRBV28 and TRBJ2-2, is as follows: DVKVTQSSRYLVKRTGEKVFLECVQDMDHENMFWYRQDPGLGLRLIYFSYDVKMKEKGDIPEGYSVSREKKERFSLILESASTNQTSMYLCASSGWPGVGELFFGEGSRLTVL.